The subject of this entry is one TCR beta chain. The record originates from a study of blood T cell repertoires in COVID-19. In the study overall: The origin of the acute and convalescent COVID-19 samples was the United States, Italy and Spain. The analysed material was cDNA or gDNA that came from T cells, B-cell-depleted T cells, or PBMCs.

Original analysis: How many nucleated cells were present was estimated from reference gene primer amplification. The method was immunoSEQ multiplex PCR; TCRdb's version includes in-frame clones alone and lacks a portion of them. That table furnishes V, J and clone size, whereas the DNA furnished D and trimming. Of 85,000 to 130,000 clones in the sample, over 55% were seen once. The CDR3 runs to 13 residues. Germline V gene sequence: CDR1 SGHVS, CDR2 FQNEAQ. V was pared by 6 bases and J by 0 bases, with 8 bases between. The chain is built from TRBV7-8 and TRBJ1-1; D ambiguous. This clonotype was sampled from a human donor with acute or convalescent COVID-19. The donor label of this sample is uncertain. Sequences were obtained from peripheral blood. CDR3 residues: CASSIHMNTEAFF. The CDR3 coding sequence is TGTGCCAGCAGTATACATATGAACACTGAAGCTTTCTTT.